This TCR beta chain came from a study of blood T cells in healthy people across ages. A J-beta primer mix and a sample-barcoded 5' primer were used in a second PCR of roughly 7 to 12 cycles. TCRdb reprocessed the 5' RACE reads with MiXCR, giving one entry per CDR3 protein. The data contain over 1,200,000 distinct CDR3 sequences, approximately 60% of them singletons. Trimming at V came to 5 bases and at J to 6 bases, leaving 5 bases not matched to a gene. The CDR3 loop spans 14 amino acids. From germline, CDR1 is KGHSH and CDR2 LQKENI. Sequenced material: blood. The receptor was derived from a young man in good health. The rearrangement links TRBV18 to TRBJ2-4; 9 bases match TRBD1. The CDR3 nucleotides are TGTGCCAGCTCAGGGACAGGGACAGGAAACATTCAGTACTTC. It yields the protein CASSGTGTGNIQYF.